This entry describes one T cell receptor (beta chain). Its antigen is still unknown. This record belongs to a study of OX40 agonist ivuxolimab in advanced cancers. Study in general: It was permissible to have had prior anti-PD-1, anti-PD-L1 or anti-CTLA-4 therapy, and more than 30% had some.

TCRdb's table, derived via immunoSEQ multiplex PCR, lists solely in-frame clones and lacks some. The sample holds tens of thousands of clones; around 86% are singletons and the top ten take about 35%. There are 14 residues in the CDR3. The V end was cut by 4 bases, the J end by 4 bases, with 14 bases between. The V gene's germline CDR1 is LNHDA and CDR2 SQIVND (reference sequence). Study outcomes and limitations: Specificity for antigen went undetermined in the expanded peripheral T cells.

The sequences come from CD4+ or CD8+ T cells sorted from blood, collected in a trial of the OX40 agonist ivuxolimab. The TCR sequence derives from an adult with an advanced solid tumor such as melanoma, head and neck, liver or kidney cancer. The chain has TRBV19 and TRBJ2-7, with D maybe TRBD2 (6 bases). CDR3 amino acids: CASSNMRGPYEQYF. As DNA, the CDR3 is TGTGCCAGTAGTAATATGCGGGGTCCATACGAGCAGTACTTC.